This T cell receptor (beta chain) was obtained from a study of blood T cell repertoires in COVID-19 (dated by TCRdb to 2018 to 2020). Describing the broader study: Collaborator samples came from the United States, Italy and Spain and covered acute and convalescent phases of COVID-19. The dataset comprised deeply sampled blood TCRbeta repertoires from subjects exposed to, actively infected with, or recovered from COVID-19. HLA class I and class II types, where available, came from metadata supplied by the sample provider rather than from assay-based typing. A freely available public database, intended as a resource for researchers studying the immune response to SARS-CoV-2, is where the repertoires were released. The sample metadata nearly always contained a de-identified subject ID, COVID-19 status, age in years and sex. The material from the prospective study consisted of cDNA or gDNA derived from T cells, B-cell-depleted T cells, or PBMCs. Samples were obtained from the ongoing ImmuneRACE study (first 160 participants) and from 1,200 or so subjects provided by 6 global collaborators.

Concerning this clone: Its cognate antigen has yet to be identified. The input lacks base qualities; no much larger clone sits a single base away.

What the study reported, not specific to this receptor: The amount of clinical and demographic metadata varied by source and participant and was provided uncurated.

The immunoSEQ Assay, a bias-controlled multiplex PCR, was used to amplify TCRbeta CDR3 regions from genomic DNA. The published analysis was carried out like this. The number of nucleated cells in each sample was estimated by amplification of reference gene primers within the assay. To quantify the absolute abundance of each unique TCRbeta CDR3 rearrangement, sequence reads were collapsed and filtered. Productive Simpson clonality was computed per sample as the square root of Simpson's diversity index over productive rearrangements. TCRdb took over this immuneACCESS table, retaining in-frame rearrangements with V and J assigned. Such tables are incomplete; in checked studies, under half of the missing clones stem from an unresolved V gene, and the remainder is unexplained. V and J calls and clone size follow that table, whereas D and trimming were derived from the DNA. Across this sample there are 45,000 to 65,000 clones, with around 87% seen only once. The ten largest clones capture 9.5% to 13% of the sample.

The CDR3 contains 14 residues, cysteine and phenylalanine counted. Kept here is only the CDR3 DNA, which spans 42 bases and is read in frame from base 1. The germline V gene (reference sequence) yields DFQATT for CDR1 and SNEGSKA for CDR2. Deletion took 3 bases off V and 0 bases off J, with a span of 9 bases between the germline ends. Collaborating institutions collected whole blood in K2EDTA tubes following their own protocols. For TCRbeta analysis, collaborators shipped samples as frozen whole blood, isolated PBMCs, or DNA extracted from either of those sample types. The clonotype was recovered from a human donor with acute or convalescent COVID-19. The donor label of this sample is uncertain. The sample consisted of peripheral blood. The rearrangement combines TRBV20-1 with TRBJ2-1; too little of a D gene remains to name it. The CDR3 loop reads CSASPGSSYNEQFF. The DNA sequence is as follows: TGCAGTGCTAGTCCAGGAAGCTCCTACAATGAGCAGTTCTTC.